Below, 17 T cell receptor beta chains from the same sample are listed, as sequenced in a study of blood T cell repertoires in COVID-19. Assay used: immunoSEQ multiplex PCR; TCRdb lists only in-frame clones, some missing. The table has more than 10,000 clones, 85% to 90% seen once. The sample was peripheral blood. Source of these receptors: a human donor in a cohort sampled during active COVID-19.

CDR3 region: CASHRGRLDGYTF. The CDR3 DNA follows: TGTGCCAGCCACAGGGGGCGCCTCGATGGCTACACCTTC. The gene calls are TRBV12-3 or TRBV12-4 and TRBJ1-2; 9 nucleotides line up with TRBD1. This CDR3 has 13 amino acids. V trimming: 8 bases; J trimming: 6 bases; junction bases outside the gene matches: 7.

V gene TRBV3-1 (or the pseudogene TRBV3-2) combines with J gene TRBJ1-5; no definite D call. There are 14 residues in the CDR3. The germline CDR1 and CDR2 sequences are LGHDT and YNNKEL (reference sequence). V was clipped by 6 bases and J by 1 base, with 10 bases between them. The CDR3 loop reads CASRSTGSNQPQHF. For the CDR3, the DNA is TGTGCCAGCAGGTCCACGGGGAGCAATCAGCCCCAGCATTTT.

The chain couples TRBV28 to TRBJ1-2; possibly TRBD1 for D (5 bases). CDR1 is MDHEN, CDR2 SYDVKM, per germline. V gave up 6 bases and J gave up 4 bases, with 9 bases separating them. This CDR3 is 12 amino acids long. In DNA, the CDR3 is TGTGCCAGCAGCAGGGTTCCCTATGGCTACACCTTC. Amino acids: CASSRVPYGYTF.

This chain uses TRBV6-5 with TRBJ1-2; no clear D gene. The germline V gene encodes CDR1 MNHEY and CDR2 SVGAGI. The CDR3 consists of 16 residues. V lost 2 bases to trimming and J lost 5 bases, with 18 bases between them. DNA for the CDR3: TGTGCCAGCAGTTACAGTGGGTTGGGCGCTATGTATGGCTACACCTTC. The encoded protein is CASSYSGLGAMYGYTF.

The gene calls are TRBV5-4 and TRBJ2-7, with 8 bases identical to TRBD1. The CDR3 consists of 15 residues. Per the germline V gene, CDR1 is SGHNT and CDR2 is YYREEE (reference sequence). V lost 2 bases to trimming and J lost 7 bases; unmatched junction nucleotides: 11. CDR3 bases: TGTGCCAGCAGCTTTCAGACAGGGGTCTTTGGGGAGCAGTACTTC. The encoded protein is CASSFQTGVFGEQYF.

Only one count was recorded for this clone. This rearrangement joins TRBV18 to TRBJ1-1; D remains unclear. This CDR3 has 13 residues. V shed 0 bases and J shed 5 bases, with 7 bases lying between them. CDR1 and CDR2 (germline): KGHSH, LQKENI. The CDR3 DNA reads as TGTGCCAGCTCACCACCAGGAGAAACTGAAGCTTTCTTT. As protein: CASSPPGETEAFF.

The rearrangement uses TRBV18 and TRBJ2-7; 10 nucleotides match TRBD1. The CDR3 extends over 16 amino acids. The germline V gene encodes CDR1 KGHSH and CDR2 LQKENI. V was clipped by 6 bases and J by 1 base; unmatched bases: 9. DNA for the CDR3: TGTGCCAGCTCGTCCCCCTCGGGACAGGGGTCCTACGAGCAGTACTTC. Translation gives CASSSPSGQGSYEQYF.

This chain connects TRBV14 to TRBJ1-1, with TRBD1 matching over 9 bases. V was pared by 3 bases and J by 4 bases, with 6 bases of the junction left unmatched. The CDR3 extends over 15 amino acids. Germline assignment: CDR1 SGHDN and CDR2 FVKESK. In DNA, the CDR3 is TGTGCCAGCAGCCATCGACAGGGGGGGCCCACTGAAGCTTTCTTT. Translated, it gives CASSHRQGGPTEAFF.

In nucleotides, the CDR3 is TGTGCCAGCAGCTTAGGAGCGGGGGGAGGTTACGAGCAGTACTTC. This gives the protein CASSLGAGGGYEQYF. The rearrangement joins TRBV7-6 to TRBJ2-7; 9 bases are shared with TRBD2. Looked up from germline, CDR1 is SGHVS and CDR2 is FNYEAQ. V lost 1 base, J lost 4 bases, and 5 bases stayed unmatched. CDR3 length equals 15 residues.

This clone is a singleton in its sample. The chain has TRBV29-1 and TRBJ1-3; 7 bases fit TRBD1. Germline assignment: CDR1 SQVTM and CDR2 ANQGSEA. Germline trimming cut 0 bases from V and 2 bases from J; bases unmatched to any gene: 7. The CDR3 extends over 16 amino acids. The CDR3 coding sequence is TGCAGCGTTGAAGATGGGGTGCAGGGGGCTGGAAACACCATATATTTT. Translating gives CSVEDGVQGAGNTIYF.

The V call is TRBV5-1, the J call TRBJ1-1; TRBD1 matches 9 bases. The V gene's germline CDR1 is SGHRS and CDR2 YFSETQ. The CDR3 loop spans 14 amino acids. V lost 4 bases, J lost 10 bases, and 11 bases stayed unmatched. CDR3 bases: TGCGCCAGCAGCCCTCGGACAGGGGAAGGGGCAGCTTTCTTT. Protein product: CASSPRTGEGAAFF.

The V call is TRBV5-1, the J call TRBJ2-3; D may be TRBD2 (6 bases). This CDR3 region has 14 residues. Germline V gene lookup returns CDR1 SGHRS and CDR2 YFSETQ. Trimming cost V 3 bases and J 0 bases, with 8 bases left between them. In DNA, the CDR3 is TGCGCCAGCAGCTACGGGACTAGCACAGATACGCAGTATTTT. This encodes CASSYGTSTDTQYF. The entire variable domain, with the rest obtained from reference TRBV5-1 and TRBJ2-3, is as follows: KAGVTQTPRYLIKTRGQQVTLSCSPISGHRSVSWYQQTPGQGLQFLFEYFSETQRNKGNFPGRFSGRQFSNSRSEMNVSTLELGDSALYLCASSYGTSTDTQYFGPGTRLTVL.

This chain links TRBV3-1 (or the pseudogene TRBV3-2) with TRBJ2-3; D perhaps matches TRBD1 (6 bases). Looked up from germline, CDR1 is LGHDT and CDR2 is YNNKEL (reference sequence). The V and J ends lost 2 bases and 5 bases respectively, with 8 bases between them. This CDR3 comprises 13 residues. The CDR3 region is CASSQQGGDTQYF. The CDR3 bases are TGTGCCAGCAGCCAACAAGGGGGAGATACGCAGTATTTT.

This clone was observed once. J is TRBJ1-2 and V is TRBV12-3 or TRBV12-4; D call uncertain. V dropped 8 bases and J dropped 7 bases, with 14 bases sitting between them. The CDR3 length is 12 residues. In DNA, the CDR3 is TGTGCCAGCCAGACCCGACGAGGTGGCTACACCTTC. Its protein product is CASQTRRGGYTF.

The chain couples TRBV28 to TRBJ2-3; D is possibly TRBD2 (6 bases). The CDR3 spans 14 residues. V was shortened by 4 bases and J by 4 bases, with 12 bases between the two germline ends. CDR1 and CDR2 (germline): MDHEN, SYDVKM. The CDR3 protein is CASSSGERADTQYF. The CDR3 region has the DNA TGTGCCAGCAGTTCCGGCGAGCGGGCAGATACGCAGTATTTT.

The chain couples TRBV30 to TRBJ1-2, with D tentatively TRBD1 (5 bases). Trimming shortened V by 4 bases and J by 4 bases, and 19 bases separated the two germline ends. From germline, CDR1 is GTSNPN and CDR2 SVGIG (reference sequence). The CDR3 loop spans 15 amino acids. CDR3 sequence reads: CAWNTERRGIYGYTF. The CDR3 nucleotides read TGTGCCTGGAACACTGAACGACGGGGGATCTATGGCTACACCTTC.

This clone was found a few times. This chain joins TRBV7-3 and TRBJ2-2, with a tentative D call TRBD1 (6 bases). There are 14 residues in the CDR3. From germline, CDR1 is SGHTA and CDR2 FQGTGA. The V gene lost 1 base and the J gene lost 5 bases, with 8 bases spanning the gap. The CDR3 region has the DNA TGTGCCAGCAGCTTAAACCAGGGGACCGGGGAGCTGTTTTTT. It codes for CASSLNQGTGELFF.